Listed below are T cell receptor beta chains from one sample, sequenced in a study of radiation and T cells in renal cell carcinoma. Clones were read by immunoSEQ multiplex PCR, and TCRdb kept only the in-frame ones, dropping some. Altogether about 24,000 clones are present, 55% to 75% being singletons, with the ten largest covering approximately 22%. Sequenced here: tumor tissue, sampled from a patient whose treatment was nephrectomy without radiotherapy. The receptors were gathered from a man aged 40-49 years with renal cell carcinoma. The CDR3 runs from the conserved cysteine through the conserved F or W. A D gene is named only where the DNA matches it firmly. The size field is filled for only some rows; it gives once, few, many or a size class.

D: -
V: TRBV5-6
J: TRBJ2-3
size: once
DNA: TGTGCCAGCAGCCACGACAGGAGCGGCACAGATACGCAGTATTTT
CDR3: CASSHDRSGTDTQYF

D: -
V: TRBV6-5
J: TRBJ2-5
size: few
DNA: TGTGCCAGCAGTTGGTCAGGTGAGACCCAGTACTTC
CDR3: CASSWSGETQYF

D: -
V: TRBV9
J: TRBJ2-6
size: -
DNA: TGTGCCAGCAGCCCCGGGGGACTTGGGGCCAACGTCCTGACTTTC
CDR3: CASSPGGLGANVLTF

D: TRBD1
V: TRBV5-6
J: TRBJ1-6
size: -
DNA: TGTGCCAGCAGCTTGGCAGGGGGCGTAAAGAATTCACCCCTCCACTTT
CDR3: CASSLAGGVKNSPLHF

D: TRBD1
V: TRBV6-5
J: TRBJ1-2
size: -
DNA: TGTGCCAGCGCTGCAGGGGGAGCCTATGGCTACACCTTC
CDR3: CASAAGGAYGYTF

D: TRBD1
V: TRBV18
J: TRBJ1-1
size: -
DNA: TGTGCCAGCTCACTGAACGCCGGGACAGGGGGATTTGCTGAAGCTTTCTTT
CDR3: CASSLNAGTGGFAEAFF

D: -
V: TRBV7-8
J: TRBJ1-1
size: few
DNA: TGTGCCAGCAGCTTTACCTCTAGAGCGAACACTGAAGCTTTCTTT
CDR3: CASSFTSRANTEAFF

D: TRBD2
V: TRBV6-5
J: TRBJ2-3
size: -
DNA: TGTGCCAGCAGGAGGGAGGGTCTGTTGGATACGCAGTATTTT
CDR3: CASRREGLLDTQYF

D: -
V: TRBV6-5
J: TRBJ1-1
size: -
DNA: TGTGCCAGCAGTAAGTATCCTACAGTAACTGAAGCTTTCTTT
CDR3: CASSKYPTVTEAFF

D: -
V: TRBV7-9
J: TRBJ2-2
size: -
DNA: TGTGCCAGCAGCTTCGTTAGGGTAGCCGGGGAGCTGTTTTTT
CDR3: CASSFVRVAGELFF

D: TRBD1
V: TRBV5-1
J: TRBJ1-2
size: -
DNA: TGCGCCAGCAGCTTGGGGGACAGGGGCTATGGCTACACCTTC
CDR3: CASSLGDRGYGYTF

D: -
V: TRBV11-3
J: TRBJ2-3
size: once
DNA: TGTGCCAGCAGCACAGGGCCAGATACGCAGTATTTT
CDR3: CASSTGPDTQYF

D: -
V: TRBV25-1
J: TRBJ1-1
size: -
DNA: TGTGCCAGCAGTTCTATCGGCGGCCGGGAAGCTTTCTTT
CDR3: CASSSIGGREAFF

D: TRBD1
V: TRBV6-5
J: TRBJ2-3
size: once
DNA: TGTGCCAGCAGTTACCGGGACAGGGGAGATACGCAGTATTTT
CDR3: CASSYRDRGDTQYF

D: TRBD1
V: TRBV2
J: TRBJ1-5
size: -
DNA: TGTGCCAGCAGTGTACGACAGGGCGATCAGCCCCAGCATTTT
CDR3: CASSVRQGDQPQHF

D: TRBD2
V: TRBV9
J: TRBJ2-5
size: -
DNA: TGTGCCAGCAGCGTAGCTACAAGCGGGAGGGCTGGGGAGACCCAGTACTTC
CDR3: CASSVATSGRAGETQYF

D: -
V: TRBV4-3
J: TRBJ1-4
size: -
DNA: TGCGCCAGCAGCTCGCGGATGGCTAATGAAAAACTGTTTTTT
CDR3: CASSSRMANEKLFF

D: -
V: TRBV29-1
J: TRBJ1-5
size: -
DNA: TGCAGCGTTGAAGAATATATTGGTCAGCCCCAGCATTTT
CDR3: CSVEEYIGQPQHF

D: -
V: TRBV4-1
J: TRBJ1-2
size: -
DNA: TGCGCCAGCAGCCAGCTCCCCGAACTTAACTATGGCTACACCTTC
CDR3: CASSQLPELNYGYTF

D: -
V: TRBV4-2
J: TRBJ1-5
size: medium-sized
DNA: TGTGCCAGCAGCCAAGCAGAAAATCAGCCCCAGCATTTT
CDR3: CASSQAENQPQHF

D: -
V: TRBV2
J: TRBJ1-1
size: -
DNA: TGTGCCAGCGAGGGGAGGGGCGCGGTGAACACTGAAGCTTTCTTT
CDR3: CASEGRGAVNTEAFF

D: -
V: TRBV2
J: TRBJ2-5
size: -
DNA: TGTGCCAGCAGTGAAAGGGCTAGCCAAGAGACCCAGTACTTC
CDR3: CASSERASQETQYF

D: -
V: TRBV6-5
J: TRBJ2-2
size: -
DNA: TGTGCCAGCAGTGAAGGAGGGGCCGGGGAGCTGTTTTTT
CDR3: CASSEGGAGELFF

D: TRBD2
V: TRBV6-5
J: TRBJ2-5
size: -
DNA: TGTGCCAGCAGTTGGGGACTAGCGGGGCGAGAGACCCAGTACTTC
CDR3: CASSWGLAGRETQYF

D: -
V: TRBV20-1
J: TRBJ2-1
size: -
DNA: TGCAGTGCTAGAATCACAACGGAGTCGATCTTC
CDR3: CSARITTESIF

D: -
V: TRBV6-5
J: TRBJ1-2
size: -
DNA: TGTGCCAGCAGTTACTCGAGAAGGACTAACTATGGCTACACCTTC
CDR3: CASSYSRRTNYGYTF

D: -
V: TRBV19
J: TRBJ2-1
size: few
DNA: TGTGCCAGTACCATTCAGGGACTCTCCATATTATTCTTC
CDR3: CASTIQGLSILFF

D: -
V: TRBV27
J: TRBJ1-5
size: few
DNA: TGTGCCAGCAGTTTAACGGGGGATAGCAATCAGCCCCAGCATTTT
CDR3: CASSLTGDSNQPQHF

D: TRBD2
V: TRBV10-3
J: TRBJ2-7
size: -
DNA: TGTGCCATCAGTGAGCGGGGGGGACCGGGGCCCAGGGCCTACGAGCAGTACTTC
CDR3: CAISERGGPGPRAYEQYF

D: -
V: TRBV6-1
J: TRBJ1-2
size: few
DNA: TGTGCCATCCTCGAGGGGGGGATGGGCTATGGCTACACCTTC
CDR3: CAILEGGMGYGYTF

D: TRBD1
V: TRBV28
J: TRBJ2-7
size: -
DNA: TGTGCCAGCAGTTTACGGGACAGGTACGAGCAGTACTTC
CDR3: CASSLRDRYEQYF

D: -
V: TRBV28
J: TRBJ1-2
size: -
DNA: TGTGCCAGCAGACCAACAGGGACTAACTATGGCTACACCTTC
CDR3: CASRPTGTNYGYTF

D: TRBD2
V: TRBV29-1
J: TRBJ2-3
size: -
DNA: TGCAGCGTTGGGCTAGCGGGAGGGGATACGCAGTATTTT
CDR3: CSVGLAGGDTQYF

D: -
V: TRBV4-3
J: TRBJ2-1
size: -
DNA: TGCGCCAGCAGCCTCGGTGCGGCTGACCCCTACAATGAGCAGTTCTTC
CDR3: CASSLGAADPYNEQFF

D: TRBD1
V: TRBV5-1
J: TRBJ2-4
size: -
DNA: TGCGCCAGCAGCACGGACAGGCAAAACATTCAGTACTTC
CDR3: CASSTDRQNIQYF

D: TRBD1
V: TRBV6-1
J: TRBJ1-5
size: few
DNA: TGTGCCAGCCAGGACAGGGATCTTCAGCCCCAGCATTTT
CDR3: CASQDRDLQPQHF

D: -
V: TRBV29-1
J: TRBJ2-3
size: -
DNA: TGCAGCGTTGAAGCGGTGGAGGGCACAGATACGCAGTATTTT
CDR3: CSVEAVEGTDTQYF

D: TRBD1
V: TRBV11-2
J: TRBJ2-1
size: few
DNA: TGTGCCAGCACCCCAGGGACAGACAATGAGCAGTTCTTC
CDR3: CASTPGTDNEQFF

D: TRBD1
V: TRBV6-5
J: TRBJ1-2
size: many
DNA: TGTGCCAGCAGTTCAGGACAGGACTTTGGCTACACCTTC
CDR3: CASSSGQDFGYTF

D: -
V: TRBV10-1
J: TRBJ2-3
size: -
DNA: TGCGCCAGCAGTGTACACGGGGCAGATACGCAGTATTTT
CDR3: CASSVHGADTQYF

D: TRBD1
V: TRBV28
J: TRBJ1-2
size: few
DNA: TGTGCCAGCTTATCCGGGACAGGGAATTCTGTCCCTTATGGCTACACCTTC
CDR3: CASLSGTGNSVPYGYTF